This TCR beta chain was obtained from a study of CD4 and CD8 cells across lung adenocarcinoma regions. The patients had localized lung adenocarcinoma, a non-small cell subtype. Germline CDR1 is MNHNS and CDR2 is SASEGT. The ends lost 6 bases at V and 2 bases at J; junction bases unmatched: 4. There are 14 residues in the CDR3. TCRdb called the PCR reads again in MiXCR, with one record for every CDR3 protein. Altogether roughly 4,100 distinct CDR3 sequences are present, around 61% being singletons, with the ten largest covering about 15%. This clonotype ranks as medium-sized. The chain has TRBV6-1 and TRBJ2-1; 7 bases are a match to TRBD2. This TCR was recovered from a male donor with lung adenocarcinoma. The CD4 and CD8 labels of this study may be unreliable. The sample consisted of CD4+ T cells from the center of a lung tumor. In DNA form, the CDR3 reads TGTGCCAGCAGCCGACTAGCCACCTACAATGAGCAGTTCTTC. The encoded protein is CASSRLATYNEQFF.